This TCR beta chain was observed in a study of molecular identifiers for immune sequencing clone quantification. On the study more broadly: Replicate RNA came from 20,000 or 100,000 naive CD8 cells and was split five ways, and four parts were sequenced.

Between 20,000 and 1,000,000 sorted cells, with 10%, 30% or 50% RNA, yielded naive CD8 libraries. With listed TCR primers and previously described methods, bulk TCR libraries were prepared. TCRdb re-analysed the PCR reads in MiXCR, keeping a single row per CDR3 protein. The repertoire consists of about 640,000 distinct CDR3 sequences, with about 20% occurring once and the leading ten covering roughly 0.85%. The CDR3 has 15 residues. CDR1 is LNHDA and CDR2 is SQIVND in the germline V gene (reference sequence). The V gene lost 3 bases and the J gene lost 3 bases, with 15 bases spanning the gap. The chain couples TRBV19 to TRBJ2-7; tentative D call: TRBD1 (6 bases). The TCR was taken from a human donor in good health. Some libraries in this study had Jurkat cell RNA spiked in. The sample taken for sequencing was naive CD8+ T cells from blood, with Jurkat cell RNA spiked in. Indicated subset: FACS-sorted CD8+CD4-CCR7+CD45RA+ naive T cells. The CDR3 sequence is CASSMPGETGYEQYF. The CDR3 DNA reads TGTGCCAGTAGTATGCCTGGGGAGACAGGCTACGAGCAGTACTTC.